The clone carrying this T cell receptor (beta chain) was counted only a few times. Antigen specificity is unknown. Vbeta (60) and Jbeta (13) primers were used in the PCR. TCRdb keeps only in-frame clones here, not all; method: immunoSEQ multiplex PCR. The sample holds 170,000 or so clones; 78% are singletons and the top ten take roughly an eighth. The data were taken from a study of cytomegalovirus exposure and HLA in healthy donors. Study summary: Within an early data release were about 85 million unique TCRs drawn from HLA-typed donors. Study-wide results and limits: Per published reports, the classifier diagnosed cytomegalovirus status with high specificity and sensitivity. Reportedly, HLA-A and HLA-B alleles of most subjects were accurately predicted from TCR beta.

Per the germline V gene, CDR1 is SGHNT and CDR2 is YENEEA. V was clipped by 6 bases and J by 5 bases, with 10 bases between them. The CDR3 is 13 amino acids. The rearrangement joins TRBV11-3 to TRBJ2-2, with D uncertain. The receptor was derived from a woman in her fifties or sixties in good health and CMV-seropositive. The specimen was PBMCs. This CDR3 is CASSSAATGELFF. DNA of the CDR3: TGTGCCAGCAGTTCCGCAGCGACCGGGGAGCTGTTTTTT.